This record concerns one T cell receptor beta chain sequence. The germline V gene encodes CDR1 SGHRS and CDR2 YFSETQ. The CDR3 has 14 amino acids. V lost 4 bases and J lost 5, with 13 bases in between. TCRdb fed the RT-PCR reads into MiXCR, producing one record per CDR3 protein. The data show about 25,000 distinct CDR3 sequences, approximately 8.8% seen once. This entry belongs to a study of patients and donors after allogeneic stem cell transplantation. The source material was blood, either unsorted or a sorted T cell fraction (not recorded which). The chain joins TRBV5-1 to TRBJ2-1, with unresolved D. The sequence was obtained from a human donor who was either an allogeneic HSCT recipient or a stem cell or donor lymphocyte infusion donor (not recorded which). It is not recorded whose cells these are; they may come from a transplant donor. The CDR3 region is CASSPPPSHNEQFF. The CDR3 DNA follows: TGCGCCAGCAGCCCCCCCCCGAGTCACAATGAGCAGTTCTTC.